A single sample gave rise to the 12 T cell receptor beta chains below, sequenced in a study of T cell changes during pregnancy in multiple sclerosis (dated by TCRdb to the late 2010s). The method was the immunoSEQ multiplex PCR assay. TCRdb provides this immuneACCESS table in a form limited to in-frame rearrangements. Some clones are lacking; in checked studies, under half of them reflect an unresolved V gene, and why the rest are absent is not known. The sample table records tens of thousands of clones; 93% of these occur just once. The top ten clones comprise around 1.9% of the sample. The specimen was peripheral blood, collected in the second trimester of pregnancy. Source of these receptors: a female donor with multiple sclerosis, enrolled in a pregnancy study.

This clone appeared a single time. The chain carries TRBV20-1 and TRBJ1-2; a weak D match, TRBD1 (5 bases). The germline V gene encodes CDR1 DFQATT and CDR2 SNEGSKA (reference sequence). The CDR3 spans 11 residues. Trimming shortened V by 8 bases and J by 5 bases, and 12 bases separated the two germline ends. The CDR3 nucleotides are TGCAGTTCCTGGGACTTTTATGGCTACACCTTC. Its translation is CSSWDFYGYTF.

V gene TRBV7-2 combines with J gene TRBJ2-5; TRBD2 matches at 9 bases. This CDR3 has 15 amino acids. The germline V gene encodes CDR1 SGHTA and CDR2 FQGNSA. V was clipped by 5 bases and J by 2 bases; unmatched bases: 6. The CDR3, as DNA: TGTGCCAGCAGCCCGGGGACTAGCAATCAAGAGACCCAGTACTTC. Amino acids: CASSPGTSNQETQYF.

The chain links TRBV27 to TRBJ1-2; unclear D gene. The germline V and J ends were trimmed by 6 bases and 7 bases, with 21 bases remaining between them. CDR3 length equals 15 residues. Germline V lookup: CDR1 MNHEY, CDR2 SMNVEV (reference sequence). In DNA form, the CDR3 reads TGTGCCAGCAGCCCGAACGGACGGGGAAGGGTTGGCTACACCTTC. This translates into CASSPNGRGRVGYTF.

The chain carries TRBV28 and TRBJ2-7; 10 bases line up with TRBD1. Germline CDR1 reads MDHEN; CDR2 reads SYDVKM. This CDR3 has 16 residues. After removal of 3 bases from V and 1 base from J, the junction contained 6 bases not matched to a gene. The CDR3 loop reads CASSFGQGGRSYEQYF. CDR3 nucleotides: TGTGCCAGCAGTTTTGGACAGGGGGGAAGATCCTACGAGCAGTACTTC.

This clone has a handful of counts. In DNA, the CDR3 is TGTGCCACCTCGGAGAGATATTTCACTGAAGCTTTCTTT. This sequence encodes CATSERYFTEAFF. The chain couples TRBV2 to TRBJ1-1; D not certain. Germline loops: CDR1 SNHLY, CDR2 FYNNEI. The CDR3 consists of 13 residues. V lost 10 bases and J 4 bases, leaving 16 bases between the germline ends.

The chain employs TRBV7-2 and TRBJ1-1; 8 bases are a match to TRBD1. V was pared by 4 bases and J by 4 bases, with 8 bases of the junction left unmatched. In germline, CDR1 is SGHTA, CDR2 FQGNSA. CDR3 length: 15 residues. CDR3 sequence (DNA): TGTGCCAGCAGCTCAAGCTCGACAGGGGCCACTGAAGCTTTCTTT. Translating it yields CASSSSSTGATEAFF.

V and J are TRBV7-3 and TRBJ2-1; 11 bases agree with TRBD2. The germline CDR1 and CDR2 sequences are SGHTA and FQGTGA. There are 14 residues in the CDR3. The V and J ends lost 6 bases and 7 bases, in that order; junction bases with no gene match: 5. The CDR3 DNA reads as TGTGCCAGCAGGTCGACTAGCGGGACGAATGAGCAGTTCTTC. As protein: CASRSTSGTNEQFF.

The chain combines TRBV19 with TRBJ2-2; D not certain. Trimming took 5 bases from V and 1 from J, leaving 14 bases between them. This CDR3 contains 16 residues. Germline lookup yields CDR1 LNHDA and CDR2 SQIVND (reference sequence). The DNA of the CDR3 is TGTGCCAGTAGTGACTGGCGCGGAAAGAACACCGGGGAGCTGTTTTTT. This translates into CASSDWRGKNTGELFF.

This clone has a single count. V is TRBV28 and J is TRBJ2-5, with a weak D call TRBD2 (7 bases). Per the germline V gene, CDR1 is MDHEN and CDR2 is SYDVKM. With 2 bases removed from V and 1 base from J, the gap between germline ends came to 14 bases. The CDR3 loop spans 16 amino acids. CDR3 region: CASSLGAGGPQETQYF. CDR3 in DNA: TGTGCCAGCAGTTTAGGGGCCGGGGGGCCCCAAGAGACCCAGTACTTC.

The rearrangement links TRBV29-1 to TRBJ2-3; 9 positions agree with TRBD2. Germline CDR1 SQVTM, CDR2 ANQGSEA. The CDR3 has 14 amino acids. V gave up 6 bases and J gave up 3 bases; unmatched junction bases: 7. CDR3 DNA: TGCAGCGTCCGCATGACTAGCGGTACAGATACGCAGTATTTT. This sequence encodes CSVRMTSGTDTQYF.

The chain is built from TRBV11-2 and TRBJ2-7; 7 positions agree with TRBD2. The germline V gene has CDR1 SGHAT and CDR2 FQNNGV. Germline trimming cut 0 bases from V and 7 bases from J; bases unmatched to any gene: 21. This CDR3 contains 19 residues. For the CDR3, the DNA is TGTGCCAGCAGCTTAGAGGGGCGACTAGCCCTTCACCGGCAGGGAGAGCAGTACTTC. This translates into CASSLEGRLALHRQGEQYF.

The chain recombines TRBV7-9 with TRBJ1-1; maybe TRBD1 (6 bases). The germline CDR1 and CDR2 sequences are SEHNR and FQNEAQ (reference sequence). The CDR3 has 18 amino acids. V lost 5 bases to trimming and J lost 3 bases, with 25 bases between them. The CDR3 here is CASSQVRDTRRFDTEAFF. The CDR3 region has the DNA TGTGCCAGCAGCCAGGTACGGGACACTCGCCGGTTCGACACTGAAGCTTTCTTT. The full variable domain, in which reference TRBV7-9 and TRBJ1-1 provide the parts outside the CDR3, is DTGVSQNPRHKITKRGQNVTFRCDPISEHNRLYWYRQTLGQGPEFLTYFQNEAQLEKSRLLSDRFSAERPKGSFSTLEIQRTEQGDSAMYLCASSQVRDTRRFDTEAFFGQGTRLTVV.